This TCR beta chain was recovered during a study of cytomegalovirus exposure and HLA in healthy donors. Germline CDR1 is LNHDA and CDR2 is SQIVND (reference sequence). The CDR3 contains 13 residues. Trimming pared 6 bases from V and 4 bases from J, leaving 13 bases between. This clone appeared a few times. The antigen remains undetermined. The study, taken as a whole, reports: In a later analysis, an Asian-associated ancestry cluster reportedly showed fewer N-insertions than the 666-donor mean. When the data were analyzed later, several of the most significant clusters appeared to be linked to common viral pathogens. Information on immune exposure was restricted to one variable (CMV serostatus). Investigators reported approximately 170 TCR beta chains as tied to cytomegalovirus.

Primers: 60 Vbeta forward and 13 Jbeta reverse. Sequencing used immunoSEQ multiplex PCR; TCRdb keeps in-frame clones, though not all of them. Of 60,000 to 100,000 clones listed, 78% are singletons. The sequencing sample was made of PBMCs. This TCR was sampled from a man aged 35 to 55 in good health and CMV-seronegative. The gene calls are TRBV19 and TRBJ2-7; D possibly corresponds to TRBD1 (5 bases). This CDR3 reads CASRGIGDYEQYF. DNA of the CDR3: TGTGCCAGTAGAGGGATAGGGGATTACGAGCAGTACTTC.